Below, 23 T cell receptor beta chains from the same sample are listed, as sequenced in a study of T cell changes during pregnancy in multiple sclerosis. The protocol was immunoSEQ multiplex PCR, while the TCRdb copy is restricted to in-frame clones and leaves out a portion. The data show fewer than 95,000 clones, about 93% seen once. The sequenced sample was peripheral blood, obtained in the first trimester of pregnancy. These receptor sequences come from a female donor with multiple sclerosis, enrolled in a pregnancy study.

The chain couples TRBV6-6 to TRBJ1-5, with 7 bases fitting TRBD1. The CDR3 spans 14 residues. V lost 6 bases to trimming and J lost 2 bases; unmatched junction nucleotides: 4. Germline assignment: CDR1 MNHNY and CDR2 SVGAGI (reference sequence). CDR3 sequence: CASRLGQGNQPQHF. CDR3 coding DNA: TGTGCCAGCAGACTCGGACAGGGCAATCAGCCCCAGCATTTT.

This sequence joins TRBV19 and TRBJ1-1, with D maybe TRBD1 (5 bases). The length of the CDR3 is 15 residues. The V end was cut by 2 bases, the J end by 5 bases, with 15 bases between. The germline gives CDR1 LNHDA, CDR2 SQIVND (reference sequence). CDR3 loop: CASSIRPGIGTEAFF. The CDR3 DNA reads TGTGCCAGTAGTATACGTCCAGGGATAGGGACTGAAGCTTTCTTT.

This sequence joins TRBV6-1 and TRBJ2-7; no clear D gene. This CDR3 region has 15 residues. Germline CDR1 is MNHNS and CDR2 is SASEGT. V lost 2 bases, J lost 0 bases, and 11 bases lay in between. The CDR3 DNA is TGTGCCAGCAGTGAACCCCCAGTAAGCTCCTACGAGCAGTACTTC. Encoded protein: CASSEPPVSSYEQYF.

V and J are TRBV5-1 and TRBJ2-3; 11 bases are a match to TRBD2. The trim removed 0 bases at V and 5 bases at J, leaving 5 bases unmatched. The germline gives CDR1 SGHRS, CDR2 YFSETQ. The CDR3 is 16 amino acids. CDR3 protein: CASSLGSGGAGDTQYF. Written as DNA, the CDR3 is TGCGCCAGCAGCTTGGGTAGCGGGGGGGCCGGAGATACGCAGTATTTT.

J is TRBJ2-3 and V is TRBV2, with 10 bases fitting TRBD2. The ends lost 1 base at V and 4 bases at J; junction bases unmatched: 11. This CDR3 has 18 residues. Germline V gene data show CDR1 as SNHLY and CDR2 as FYNNEI. The CDR3 coding sequence is TGTGCCAGCAGTGAAGTAGAGGTCCTAGCGGGAGAAGCAGATACGCAGTATTTT. It translates to CASSEVEVLAGEADTQYF.

The chain couples TRBV19 to TRBJ1-6, with a tentative D call TRBD1 (5 bases). V lost 4 bases and J 10 bases, leaving 14 bases between the germline ends. Germline CDR1 reads LNHDA; CDR2 reads SQIVND (reference sequence). This CDR3 comprises 14 residues. The CDR3 nucleotides read TGTGCCAGTAGTAGCTGGCAGGGTGGGTCACCCCTCCACTTT. This codes for CASSSWQGGSPLHF.

This chain links TRBV19 with TRBJ2-1, with TRBD1 matching 8 bases. Germline CDR1 reads LNHDA; CDR2 reads SQIVND (reference sequence). The CDR3 is 15 amino acids. V trimming: 2 bases; J trimming: 3 bases; junction bases outside the gene matches: 3. CDR3 in amino acids: CASSISGTGYNEQFF. The DNA for the CDR3 is TGTGCCAGTAGTATATCCGGGACAGGCTACAATGAGCAGTTCTTC.

The chain links TRBV4-1 to TRBJ2-7, with D possibly TRBD2 on 6 matching bases. V lost 4 bases, J lost 3 bases, and 10 bases lay in between. The CDR3 consists of 13 residues. Germline V gives CDR1 MGHRA, CDR2 YSYEKL. CDR3 in amino acids: CASSLRGSYEQYF. The CDR3 DNA sequence: TGCGCCAGCAGCCTTCGGGGGAGCTACGAGCAGTACTTC.

This clone has only a few counts. This chain links TRBV6-4 with TRBJ2-2, with a possible D match to TRBD1 (6 bases). This CDR3 is built from 14 residues. Trimming took 4 bases from V and 3 from J, leaving 9 bases between them. Germline-derived CDR1 and CDR2 are MRHNA and SNTAGT. In DNA form, the CDR3 reads TGTGCCAGCAGTGGGACAGCCTACACCGGGGAGCTGTTTTTT. It codes for CASSGTAYTGELFF.

V and J are TRBV19 and TRBJ2-7; 9 nucleotides line up with TRBD1. V was pared by 2 bases and J by 4 bases, with 3 bases of the junction left unmatched. The length of the CDR3 is 14 residues. Germline V gene data show CDR1 as LNHDA and CDR2 as SQIVND (reference sequence). The CDR3 loop reads CASSIQDRGYEQYF. The CDR3 region has the DNA TGTGCCAGTAGTATACAGGACAGGGGATACGAGCAGTACTTC.

This chain joins TRBV7-3 and TRBJ2-2, with 7 bases matching TRBD2. There are 15 residues in the CDR3. Germline CDR1 reads SGHTA; CDR2 reads FQGTGA. Unmatched junction bases numbered 8, after V lost 5 bases and J lost 5 bases. The CDR3 loop is CASSRRGGGTGELFF. The CDR3 DNA follows: TGTGCCAGCAGCCGTCGGGGCGGGGGTACCGGGGAGCTGTTTTTT.

The chain uses TRBV19 and TRBJ2-1; TRBD2 aligns across 8 bases. With V trimmed by 6 bases and J by 12 bases, 13 bases remained unmatched. The germline CDR1 and CDR2 sequences are LNHDA and SQIVND (reference sequence). The CDR3 spans 14 residues. Here the CDR3 DNA reads TGTGCCAGTAGCCTGGACGGGAGGGGTTGGGGGCAGTTCTTC. Protein sequence: CASSLDGRGWGQFF. Full variable domain (rest looked up from reference TRBV19 and TRBJ2-1): DGGITQSPKYLFRKEGQNVTLSCEQNLNHDAMYWYRQDPGQGLRLIYYSQIVNDFQKGDIAEGYSVSREKKESFPLTVTSAQKNPTAFYLCASSLDGRGWGQFFGPGTRLTVL.

The chain uses TRBV4-1 and TRBJ2-1; D remains unclear. V lost 1 base to trimming and J lost 0 bases, with 10 bases between them. Germline CDR1 MGHRA, CDR2 YSYEKL. This CDR3 has 16 residues. The CDR3 is CASSQASLSSYNEQFF. Here the CDR3 DNA reads TGCGCCAGCAGCCAAGCAAGCTTGAGCTCCTACAATGAGCAGTTCTTC.

This sequence joins TRBV30 and TRBJ1-2; a weak D match, TRBD1 (5 bases). CDR1 and CDR2 (germline): GTSNPN, SVGIG (reference sequence). CDR3 length: 13 amino acids. Trimming left V 3 bases short and J 5 bases short, with 13 bases between. The CDR3 DNA sequence: TGTGCCTGGAGATTAGAAAGGGGTTATGGCTACACCTTC. Amino acid sequence: CAWRLERGYGYTF.

The chain employs TRBV5-4 and TRBJ1-6; TRBD1 agrees at 7 bases. Germline CDR1 is SGHNT and CDR2 is YYREEE (reference sequence). The CDR3 is made up of 15 amino acids. V was pared by 3 bases and J by 1 base, with 1 base of the junction left unmatched. CDR3 coding DNA: TGTGCCAGCAGCTACAGGGGATCCTATAATTCACCCCTCCACTTT. It encodes CASSYRGSYNSPLHF.

V is TRBV6-1 and J is TRBJ2-7; 7 bases line up with TRBD1. CDR3 length: 13 amino acids. The trim removed 6 bases at V and 0 bases at J, leaving 2 bases unmatched. The V gene's germline CDR1 is MNHNS and CDR2 SASEGT. CDR3 nucleotides: TGTGCCAGCAGGAGGGACAGCTCCTACGAGCAGTACTTC. It specifies CASRRDSSYEQYF.

This chain uses TRBV19 with TRBJ1-1; D is ambiguous. CDR1 is LNHDA, CDR2 SQIVND, per germline (reference sequence). CDR3 length: 12 amino acids. The V end lost 7 bases, the J end lost 7 bases, and 13 bases lay between the germline ends. In nucleotides, the CDR3 is TGTGCCAGTATGGAGGGCCTACATGAAGCTTTCTTT. This sequence encodes CASMEGLHEAFF.

This chain joins TRBV29-1 and TRBJ1-2; 7 bases are shared with TRBD1. V lost 7 bases and J lost 4; bases outside the gene matches: 6. CDR3 length equals 12 residues. Germline V gene data show CDR1 as SQVTM and CDR2 as ANQGSEA. The DNA for the CDR3 is TGCAGCGACGGGACAGACCTCTATGGCTACACCTTC. Protein: CSDGTDLYGYTF.

The gene calls are TRBV7-9 and TRBJ2-6; D perhaps matches TRBD2 (6 bases). The CDR3 extends over 14 amino acids. CDR1 and CDR2 from the germline V gene are SEHNR and FQNEAQ (reference sequence). V gave up 8 bases and J gave up 0 bases, with 8 bases separating them. The CDR3 is CASYGGSGANVLTF. For the CDR3, the DNA is TGTGCCAGCTACGGGGGCTCTGGGGCCAACGTCCTGACTTTC.

V usage is TRBV7-8 and J usage is TRBJ1-4; the D gene is possibly TRBD1 (6 bases). The CDR3 is 15 amino acids. Per germline, CDR1 SGHVS and CDR2 FQNEAQ. V was shortened by 5 bases and J by 5 bases, with 15 bases between the two germline ends. The CDR3 reads CASSLDDRLNEKLFF. Written as DNA, the CDR3 is TGTGCCAGCAGCCTAGACGACAGGTTGAATGAAAAACTGTTTTTT.

J is TRBJ2-4 and V is TRBV10-3; the D gene is possibly TRBD1 (6 bases). This CDR3 spans 13 amino acids. CDR1 is ENHRY, CDR2 SYGVKD, per germline. V was shortened by 5 bases and J by 5 bases, with 10 bases between the two germline ends. The chain's CDR3 is CAISPGQENIQYF. The CDR3 DNA reads as TGTGCCATCAGTCCGGGACAAGAAAACATTCAGTACTTC.

The rearrangement joins TRBV23-1 to TRBJ1-4; 8 bases align to TRBD1. Being an ORF, TRBV23-1 has a function that is uncertain. Trimming took 0 bases from V and 6 from J; bases not matched to a gene: 6. The CDR3 spans 16 residues. The CDR3 sequence: CASSQSDRGEDEKLFF. CDR3 bases: TGCGCCAGCAGTCAATCCGACAGGGGAGAGGATGAAAAACTGTTTTTT.

This chain uses TRBV6-5 with TRBJ2-4; 7 nucleotides line up with TRBD2. The CDR3 loop spans 13 amino acids. Per germline, CDR1 MNHEY and CDR2 SVGAGI. The J segment lost 12 bases and the V segment lost 2 bases, leaving 7 bases of the junction unmatched. CDR3 sequence (DNA): TGTGCCAGCAGTTACGGTAGCGGGTACGATCAGTACTTC. Protein: CASSYGSGYDQYF.